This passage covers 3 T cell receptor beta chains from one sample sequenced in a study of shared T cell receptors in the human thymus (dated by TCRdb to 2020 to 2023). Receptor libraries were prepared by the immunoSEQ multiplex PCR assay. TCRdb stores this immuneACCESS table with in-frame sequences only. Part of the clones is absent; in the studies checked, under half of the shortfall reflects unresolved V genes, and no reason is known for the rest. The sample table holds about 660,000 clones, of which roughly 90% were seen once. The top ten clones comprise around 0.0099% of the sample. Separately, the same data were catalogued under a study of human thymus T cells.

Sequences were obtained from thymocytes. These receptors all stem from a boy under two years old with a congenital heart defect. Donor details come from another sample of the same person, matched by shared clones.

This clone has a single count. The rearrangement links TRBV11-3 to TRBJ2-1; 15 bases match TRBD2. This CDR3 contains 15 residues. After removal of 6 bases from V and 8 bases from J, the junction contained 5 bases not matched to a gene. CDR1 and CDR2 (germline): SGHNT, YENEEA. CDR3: CASRGLAGGRDEQFF. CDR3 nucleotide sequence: TGTGCCAGCAGGGGACTAGCGGGGGGACGGGATGAGCAGTTCTTC.

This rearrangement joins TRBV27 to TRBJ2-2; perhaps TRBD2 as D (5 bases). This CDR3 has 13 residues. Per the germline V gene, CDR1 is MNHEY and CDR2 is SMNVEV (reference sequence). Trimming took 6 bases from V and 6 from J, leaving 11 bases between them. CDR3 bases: TGTGCCAGCAGCCCGGCGGGCCCCGGGGAGCTGTTTTTT. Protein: CASSPAGPGELFF.

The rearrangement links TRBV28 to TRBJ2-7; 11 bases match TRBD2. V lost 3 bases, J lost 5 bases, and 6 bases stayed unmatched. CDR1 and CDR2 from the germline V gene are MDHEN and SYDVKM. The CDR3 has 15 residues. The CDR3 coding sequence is TGTGCCAGCAGTTTGGATACTAGCGGGAGTCACGAGCAGTACTTC. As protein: CASSLDTSGSHEQYF.